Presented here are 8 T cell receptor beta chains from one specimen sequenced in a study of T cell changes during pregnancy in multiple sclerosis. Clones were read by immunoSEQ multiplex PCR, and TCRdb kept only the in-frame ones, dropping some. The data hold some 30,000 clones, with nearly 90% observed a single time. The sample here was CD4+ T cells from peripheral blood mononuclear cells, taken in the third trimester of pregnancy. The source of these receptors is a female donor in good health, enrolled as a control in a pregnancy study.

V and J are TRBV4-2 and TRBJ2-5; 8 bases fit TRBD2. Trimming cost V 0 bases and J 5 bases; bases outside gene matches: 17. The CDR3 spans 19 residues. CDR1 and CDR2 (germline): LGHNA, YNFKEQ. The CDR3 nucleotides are TGTGCCAGCAGCCAAGATTTGCCTAGCGGGCTGGGGAGAACGGAGACCCAGTACTTC. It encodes CASSQDLPSGLGRTETQYF.

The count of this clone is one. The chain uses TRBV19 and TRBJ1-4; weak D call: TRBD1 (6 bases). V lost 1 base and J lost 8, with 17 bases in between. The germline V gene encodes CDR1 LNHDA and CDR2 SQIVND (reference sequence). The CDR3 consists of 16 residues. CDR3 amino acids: CASSIVIGGHGEKLFF. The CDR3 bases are TGTGCCAGTAGTATAGTAATTGGGGGCCATGGCGAAAAACTGTTTTTT.

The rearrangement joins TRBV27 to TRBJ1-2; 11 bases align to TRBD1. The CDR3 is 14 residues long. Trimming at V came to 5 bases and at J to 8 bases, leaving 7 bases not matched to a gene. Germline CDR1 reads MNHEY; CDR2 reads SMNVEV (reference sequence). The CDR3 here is CASSRRTGGEGYTF. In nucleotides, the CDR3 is TGTGCCAGCAGTCGCCGGACAGGGGGCGAGGGCTACACCTTC.

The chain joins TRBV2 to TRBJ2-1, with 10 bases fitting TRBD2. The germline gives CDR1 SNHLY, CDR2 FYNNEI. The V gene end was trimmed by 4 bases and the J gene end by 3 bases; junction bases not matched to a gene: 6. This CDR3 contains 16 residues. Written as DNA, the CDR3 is TGTGCCAGCAGTGCTCTTAGCGGGGGGCACTACAATGAGCAGTTCTTC. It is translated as CASSALSGGHYNEQFF.

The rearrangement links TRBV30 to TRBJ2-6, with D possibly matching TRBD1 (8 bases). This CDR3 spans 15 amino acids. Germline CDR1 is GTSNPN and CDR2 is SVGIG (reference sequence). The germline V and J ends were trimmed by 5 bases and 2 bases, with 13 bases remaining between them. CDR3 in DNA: TGTGCCTGGGGTACAGGGGGGGCTGGGGCCAACGTCCTGACTTTC. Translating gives CAWGTGGAGANVLTF.

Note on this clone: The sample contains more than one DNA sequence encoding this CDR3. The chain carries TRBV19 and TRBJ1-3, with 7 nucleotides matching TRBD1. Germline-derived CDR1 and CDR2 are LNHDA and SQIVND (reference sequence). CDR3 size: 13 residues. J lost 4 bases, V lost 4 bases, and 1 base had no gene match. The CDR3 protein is CASSKGGGNTIYF. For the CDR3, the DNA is TGTGCCAGTAGTAAAGGGGGCGGAAACACCATATATTTT.

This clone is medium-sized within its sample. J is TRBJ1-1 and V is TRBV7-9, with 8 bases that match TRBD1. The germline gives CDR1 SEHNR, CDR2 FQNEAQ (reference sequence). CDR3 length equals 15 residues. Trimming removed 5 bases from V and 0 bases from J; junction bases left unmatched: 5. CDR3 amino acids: CASSPAGGLNTEAFF. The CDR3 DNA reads TGTGCCAGCAGCCCCGCAGGGGGCCTGAACACTGAAGCTTTCTTT.

The CDR3, as DNA: TGCGCCAGCAGCTTGGGGGGAGTAGGAAACACCATATATTTT. Amino acids: CASSLGGVGNTIYF. The chain combines TRBV5-1 with TRBJ1-3; D gene unclear. The CDR3 is made up of 14 amino acids. The V end lost 0 bases, the J end lost 4 bases, and 8 bases lay between the germline ends. Germline CDR1 is SGHRS and CDR2 is YFSETQ.